This entry features one TCR beta chain sequence. Its antigen remains unidentified. Base qualities are not at hand, and no much larger clone is one base apart. This specimen belongs to a study of cytomegalovirus exposure and HLA in healthy donors (dated 2017 in TCRdb). At the level of the whole study: In an earlier analysis of 587 of the donors, 250 to 350 Gb of sequence data and 90 million to 130 million unique TCR beta sequences from about 179 million T cells were reported. The study profiled the T cell repertoires of hundreds of subjects by immunosequencing and related them to cytomegalovirus serostatus. A later genetic analysis took genome-wide SNP genotypes for 398 of the 666 donors and used that subset as a discovery cohort. Donor age, sex, ethnicity and CMV serostatus were compiled alongside the repertoire data. Four to six DR-DQ haplotypes were handled as single units for association and clustering, since linkage in the cohort was strong. The number of typed donors differed by locus: roughly 629-640 for A, B, C, DRB1 and DQB1; some 540 for DQA1; fewer than 610 for DPA1; and about 450 for DPB1. A later analysis re-examined previously published TCR beta repertoires from over 500 donors and added high-resolution HLA genotyping to investigate patterns of TCR occurrence. An earlier analysis of 587 of the donors used high-throughput TCR beta sequencing to judge whether each TCR beta V gene segment behaved as functional or pseudogenic. The study aimed to test whether signatures of past pathogen exposure could be identified by cataloging public T cell receptors. To predict cytomegalovirus infection status, the study combined high-throughput TCR immunosequencing, statistical association of individual TCRs with disease status, and machine learning. Besides the first cohort of around 700 subjects, a separate validation cohort made up of 120 different subjects was used. In the later analysis, no new phenotypic data were used to find candidate immune exposures; instead, reliance was placed on TCR beta sequences and their occurrence across donors. Of the 350 to 450 genotyped donors, 80% to 90% were placed in the genetic ancestry cluster associated with self-reported Caucasian donors. An early release that covered about 600 HLA-typed donors contained around 330 gigabases of sequencing data and some 87 million unique TCR sequences. Every repertoire in the discovery cohort had been generated on one and the same sequencing platform. HLA typing covered class I and class II loci at four-digit resolution. Among roughly 400 genotyped donors of the cohort, an average of about 240,000 unique TCR beta nucleotide sequences were sequenced per donor, roughly a sixth of them non-productive. Summary of the overall study and its limitations: Roughly uniform sequencing depth across donors was assumed in presence/absence analyses, although this assumption may not hold. Broadly in line with IMGT annotations, most TCR beta V segments showed up in productive rearrangements about 90% or about 30% of the time in an earlier analysis of 587 of the donors. Because counts were too low, under 20 rarely observed V segments, including chromosome 9 orphons, were left out of the earlier analysis of approximately 500 of the donors. Because HLA typing was unavailable for some donors at each locus, only the typed subset was used in association tests. Specific HLA alleles were associated with some 15,000 TCR beta sequences at a false discovery rate of 0.05 in a later analysis. In both the original and validation cohorts, the classifier was reported to diagnose cytomegalovirus status with high specificity and sensitivity. According to a later analysis, parvovirus B19, influenza, CMV and Epstein-Barr virus appeared linked to several top co-occurrence clusters. Because the 87-base-pair reads could not distinguish some IMGT-functional V segments, including TRBV6-2 and TRBV6-3, those segments were excluded. When HLA alleles, especially DR and DQ, strongly co-occurred, TCR associations were difficult to assign to individual alleles. A total of fewer than 200 TCR beta chains were listed by the study as associated with cytomegalovirus. A further reported finding was that TCR beta sequences accurately predicted the HLA-A and HLA-B alleles for most subjects in the first cohort. A cluster of highly shared sequence variants was judged likely to represent a technical artifact of the sequencing pipeline. According to a later analysis, most CMV-associated TCR beta chains appeared to be HLA-restricted, and the HLA associations seemed to be driven largely by CMV exposure. A later genetic analysis reported fewer N-insertions in productive TCRs among donors in an Asian-associated ancestry cluster than the roughly 670-donor mean. In a later analysis, HLA-associated TCR beta chains were found to be more clonally expanded and to have lower generation probabilities than equally common non-associated chains. It was suggested by the authors that the approach could potentially be generalized to other disease states and immunological phenotypes. This cohort had only TCR beta chains sequenced, and the lack of alpha or paired-chain data limited which features could be detected. A later analysis found that TCR association rates varied across HLA loci, with DRB1 alleles showing the most associated TCRs and HLA-C alleles the fewest. An association between a missense DCLRE1C variant and V-gene and J-gene trimming of TCR beta chains was found in a later genetic analysis and replicated in an independent cohort. Three of the identified cytomegalovirus-associated TCR beta chains were confirmed in vitro to be specific for cytomegalovirus antigens. Across donors, most TCR sequences were observed very rarely, whereas some public TCRs were present in many individuals. Correlated functional status among segregating V segments might reflect linkage disequilibrium, but an unknown experimental factor could not be ruled out. Immune exposure information for the cohort was limited to CMV serostatus.

From the germline V gene, CDR1 is SQVTM and CDR2 is ANQGSEA. Measured from the cysteine to the phenylalanine, the CDR3 is 15 residues long. Only CDR3 DNA is held: 45 bases, read in frame from base 1. At the junction V is shortened by 5 bases and J by 6 bases, with 20 bases in between. Libraries were constructed by the immunoSEQ multiplex PCR assay. For the multiplex PCR, a mixture combining 60 forward primers for TCR Vbeta segments and 13 reverse primers for TCR Jbeta segments was used. Amplification of the CDR3 region of rearranged TCR beta genes was performed with a multiplex PCR assay on genomic DNA. On the Illumina HiSeq System, the amplified TCR beta libraries were sequenced as 87-base-pair reads. As for the authors' bioinformatics: A later analysis tallied some 79 million unique TCR beta chains across the 666 repertoires, and some 10 million of those chains were shared by two or more donors. To remove PCR and sequencing errors, raw reads were error-corrected and collapsed into unique sequences using a nearest-neighbor algorithm that merged closely related sequences. To assign V, D and J gene segments, CDR3 sequences were aligned to IMGT reference sequences. For a sequence to be retained, a match of at least six nucleotides to both a V gene segment and a J gene segment was required. Rearrangements were classified as productive when the CDR3 lacked stop codons and remained in frame with V and J, and all other rearrangements were classified as non-productive. Following IMGT convention, CDR3 was defined as the stretch from the second conserved V-encoded cysteine up to the conserved J-encoded phenylalanine. In an earlier analysis of some 550 of the donors, sequences lacking an unambiguous match to a single V gene segment were excluded. In an earlier analysis of approximately 590 of the donors, a V segment was called functional when productive rearrangements were above 56.7%, and segregating when the standard deviation between donors exceeded 5%. To diagnose cytomegalovirus status from the catalog of TCR beta chain sequences, a statistical classification framework was built. A later analysis assigned V and J genes by comparing TCR nucleotide sequences with IMGT/GENE-DB human TR gene sequences. A later analysis assigned CDR3 sequences and most-parsimonious VDJ recombination scenarios with the TCRdist pipeline. In a later analysis, each TCR beta chain was defined by its CDR3 amino acid sequence together with its V-gene family, and reads lacking a unique V-gene family were excluded. In a later analysis, several hundred highly shared, low-generation-probability nucleotide sequences were removed to address suspected cross-contamination and a sequencing artifact. A later analysis calculated a clonal expansion index for each public chain from normalized within-repertoire ranks of inferred template counts. In a later analysis, generation probabilities were computed with a VDJ recombination model fitted to out-of-frame rearrangements, and the resulting probabilities were checked against IGoR. Hypergeometric tests were used in a later analysis to score TCR-TCR, TCR-HLA and TCR-CMV co-occurrence, with a repertoire-size bias correction applied to the TCR pairs. In a later analysis, false discovery rates were estimated by permuting HLA or CMV assignments 20 times. In a later analysis, co-occurring TCRs were grouped using DBSCAN, and TCRdist sequence similarity was added for clustering within HLA-allele-positive subsets. For co-occurrence clustering, repertoires with fewer than 30,000 or more than 120,000 public chains were excluded, along with four or five repertoires with anomalous nucleotide sharing. The source is immuneACCESS, and TCRdb retained only in-frame sequences with V and J called. Part of the clones is not carried over; for the studies checked, unresolved V genes explain less than half of this, and the remainder is unexplained. The V and J calls and clone size come from that table; D and trimming were worked out from the DNA. This sample is represented by roughly 120,000 clones; 82% of them were singletons. The biggest ten clones account for about 10% of the sample.

The cohort comprised around 690 healthy bone marrow donors. All cohort members were sampled while nominally healthy, although unrecorded immune exposures were likely present. The donor was CMV seropositive and was included in the group of 250 to 350 seropositive cohort members. Every donor gave a peripheral blood sample, and the peripheral blood mononuclear cells from that sample were used for TCR beta sequencing. Genomic DNA was extracted from the blood cell samples with the Qiagen DNeasy Blood Extraction Kit. The sequenced sample consisted of PBMCs. The chain links TRBV29-1 with TRBJ2-1; TRBD2 could be the D gene, as 5 bases match. The receptor comes from a male donor in good health and CMV-seropositive. The CDR3 amino acid sequence is: CSVRSPDSGGNEQFF. The sequenced DNA is TGCAGCGTTAGGTCGCCGGACTCCGGCGGCAATGAGCAGTTCTTC.